The 8 T cell receptor beta chains given below trace back to one sample, sequenced in a study of cytomegalovirus exposure and HLA in healthy donors. With 60 Vbeta and 13 Jbeta primers, the PCR was carried out. Repertoires were generated with immunoSEQ multiplex PCR, while TCRdb's copy carries only in-frame clones and drops some. This table has 180,000 or so clones, approximately 86% appearing once. Sequenced: PBMCs. The receptors originated from a woman aged 25-40 years in good health and CMV-seronegative.

The chain links TRBV12-5 to TRBJ2-5; D gene ambiguous. CDR3 length: 12 residues. V shed 1 base and J shed 11 bases, with 11 bases lying between them. Germline CDR1 is LGHNT and CDR2 is FRNRAP. In DNA form, the CDR3 reads TGTGCTAGTGGTTTGGACGACGGAGAGCAGTACTTC. It yields the protein CASGLDDGEQYF. Full variable domain (outside the CDR3, taken from reference TRBV12-5 and TRBJ2-5): DARVTQTPRHKVTEMGQEVTMRCQPILGHNTVFWYRQTMMQGLELLAYFRNRAPLDDSGMPKDRFSAEMPDATLATLKIQPSEPRDSAVYFCASGLDDGEQYFGPGTRLLVL.

The V and J genes are TRBV5-1 and TRBJ2-7, with D possibly being TRBD1 (5 bases). The germline V gene encodes CDR1 SGHRS and CDR2 YFSETQ. V lost 4 bases and J 3 bases, leaving 14 bases between the germline ends. The CDR3 covers 14 residues. This chain's CDR3 is CASSPDMGGYEQYF. CDR3 coding DNA: TGCGCCAGCAGCCCGGACATGGGCGGCTACGAGCAGTACTTC.

This sequence joins TRBV7-2 and TRBJ2-7, with D tentatively TRBD1 (5 bases). The CDR3 spans 14 residues. Germline V gene lookup returns CDR1 SGHTA and CDR2 FQGNSA. Trimming pared 4 bases from V and 5 bases from J, leaving 15 bases between. Written as DNA, the CDR3 is TGTGCCAGCAGCTCTCAGGGCGCGCGCGACGAGCAGTACTTC. It is translated as CASSSQGARDEQYF.

The chain has TRBV5-1 and TRBJ2-7; TRBD1 aligns across 9 bases. J lost 3 bases, V lost 5 bases, and 6 bases had no gene match. CDR1 and CDR2 (germline): SGHRS, YFSETQ. The CDR3 is 14 residues long. The CDR3 sequence: CASSPRTGVYEQYF. The CDR3 DNA reads as TGCGCCAGCAGTCCTAGGACAGGGGTCTACGAGCAGTACTTC.

This rearrangement joins TRBV27 to TRBJ2-3; TRBD2 agrees at 9 bases. V lost 2 bases to trimming and J lost 8 bases; unmatched junction nucleotides: 11. The CDR3 is 16 residues long. Per the germline V gene, CDR1 is MNHEY and CDR2 is SMNVEV (reference sequence). This CDR3 is CASSLGGRAWAGTQYF. As DNA, the CDR3 is TGTGCCAGCAGTTTAGGCGGGAGGGCGTGGGCAGGTACGCAGTATTTT.

CDR3 sequence reads: CASSQSSQGASGELFF. CDR3 nucleotides: TGCGCCAGCAGCCAAAGTAGTCAGGGGGCGTCCGGGGAGCTGTTTTTT. The chain couples TRBV4-1 to TRBJ2-2; 8 nucleotides align to TRBD1. The trim removed 2 bases at V and 6 bases at J, leaving 8 bases unmatched. CDR3 length equals 16 residues. The germline V gene encodes CDR1 MGHRA and CDR2 YSYEKL.

The chain uses TRBV7-2 and TRBJ2-4; 10 positions match TRBD1. The V gene end was trimmed by 4 bases and the J gene end by 6 bases; junction bases not matched to a gene: 9. The germline gives CDR1 SGHTA, CDR2 FQGNSA. This CDR3 is built from 16 residues. For the CDR3, the DNA is TGTGCCAGCAGCTCGCCCCGCTGGGACAGGGGAAACATTCAGTACTTC. Its protein is CASSSPRWDRGNIQYF.

This chain connects TRBV5-8 to TRBJ2-7; 11 bases align to TRBD2. Trimming removed 4 bases from V and 5 bases from J; junction bases left unmatched: 8. The CDR3 has 15 residues. Germline V gene data show CDR1 as SGHTS and CDR2 as YDEGEE. The CDR3 region has the DNA TGTGCCAGCAGCCCCTGGGGACTAGCGGTAAACGAGCAGTACTTC. Its translation: CASSPWGLAVNEQYF.